This record concerns one T cell receptor (beta chain) sequence. What it binds is not known. This record belongs to a study of radiotherapy plus CTLA-4 blockade in lung cancer. Overall study: For 18% of patients, objective responses occurred, and about 30% had disease control. Findings and caveats of the study: Alongside interferon-beta, early blood T cell clone dynamics were reportedly the best predictor of response. Radiotherapy with ipilimumab was followed by blood expansion of tumor-derived clones.

Method: immunoSEQ multiplex PCR; TCRdb's copy keeps in-frame clones and lacks some. This table holds 50,000 to 65,000 clones, under 80% found once. This clonotype originated in a human donor with non-small cell lung cancer who had a complete response to radiotherapy plus ipilimumab. The material sequenced was peripheral blood, taken from a patient treated with radiotherapy plus ipilimumab.

CDR3 bases: TGCGCCAGCAGCCCCCGGGACTACGACACAGATACGCAGTATTTT. Translated, it gives CASSPRDYDTDTQYF. The genes are TRBV5-1 and TRBJ2-3, with 7 bases lining up with TRBD2. After removal of 4 bases from V and 2 bases from J, the junction contained 7 bases not matched to a gene. The CDR3 is 15 residues long. Germline V CDR1 and CDR2: SGHRS, YFSETQ.